The rows below give T cell receptor beta chains drawn from one sample of a study of shared clonotypes between healthy human individuals. TCRdb's copy holds only in-frame clones and misses some; the assay was immunoSEQ multiplex PCR. The table records around 530,000 clones, roughly 79% of them present only once. The source material was PBMCs. The origin of the receptors is a middle-aged woman in good health. Some clones in this sample may be carry-over from other donors' samples. The CDR3 runs from the conserved cysteine through the conserved F or W. D genes are given only for firm matches. A clone size is listed for some rows: how often the clone was seen (once, few, many), or a class if it is expanded.

>TRBJ2-6|-|-|TRBV18
CASSPITGTGANVLTF
TGTGCCAGCTCACCGATCACAGGGACCGGGGCCAACGTCCTGACTTTC
>TRBJ2-2|-|-|TRBV5-1
CASSSSAANTGELFF
TGCGCCAGCAGCTCTAGCGCCGCGAACACCGGGGAGCTGTTTTTT
>TRBJ1-5|-|-|TRBV28
CASSSTSQPQHF
TGTGCCAGCAGTTCGACTTCGCAGCCCCAGCATTTT
>TRBJ2-7|TRBD2|-|TRBV11-2
CASSLGLAETYEQYF
TGTGCCAGCAGCTTAGGGCTAGCGGAAACCTACGAGCAGTACTTC
>TRBJ2-7|TRBD2|-|TRBV5-1
CASSLSWTSGSYEQYF
TGCGCCAGCAGCTTGTCCTGGACTAGCGGGAGCTACGAGCAGTACTTC
>TRBJ2-5|-|-|TRBV6-1
CASQEGDALGETQYF
TGTGCCAGCCAAGAGGGGGACGCCTTAGGGGAGACCCAGTACTTC
>TRBJ1-6|TRBD1|-|TRBV28
CASSEGQGVSPLHF
TGTGCCAGCAGTGAGGGACAGGGAGTTTCACCCCTCCACTTT
>TRBJ2-3|TRBD1|few|TRBV6-1
CASSGQGYTQYF
TGTGCCAGCAGTGGACAGGGTTATACGCAGTATTTT
>TRBJ2-5|-|-|TRBV2
CASSPPGTSKTQYF
TGTGCCAGCAGTCCCCCAGGTACCTCAAAGACCCAGTACTTC
>TRBJ2-7|-|-|TRBV7-2
CASSLNRGTYEQYF
TGTGCCAGCAGCTTAAATCGCGGGACCTACGAGCAGTACTTC
>TRBJ2-1|-|-|TRBV12-1
CASSFAGTSNDNEQFF
TGTGCCAGCAGCTTTGCCGGGACTAGCAACGACAATGAGCAGTTCTTC
>TRBJ1-2|-|-|TRBV5-8
CASSFRQYGYTF
TGTGCCAGCAGCTTCAGGCAGTATGGCTACACCTTC
>TRBJ2-7|-|-|TRBV7-8
CASSPGRTLSYEQYF
TGTGCCAGCAGCCCCGGACGGACACTATCCTACGAGCAGTACTTC
>TRBJ1-2|TRBD1|-|TRBV5-5
CASTRQGSDYGYTF
TGTGCCAGCACTCGACAGGGCTCCGACTATGGCTACACCTTC
>TRBJ2-7|-|once|TRBV11-2
CASSFVPQGMTEQYF
TGTGCCAGCAGCTTTGTGCCACAGGGCATGACTGAGCAGTACTTC
>TRBJ1-6|TRBD1|-|TRBV7-3
CASSLKGGDGSPLHF
TGTGCCAGCAGCTTGAAAGGGGGCGACGGTTCACCCCTCCACTTT
>TRBJ1-5|TRBD1|many|TRBV6-5
CASRPLDRGNQPQHF
TGTGCCAGCAGACCCCTCGACAGGGGGAATCAGCCCCAGCATTTT
>TRBJ2-7|-|-|TRBV5-1
CASSFNGRLSAEQYF
TGCGCCAGCAGCTTCAACGGGAGATTATCAGCCGAGCAGTACTTC
>TRBJ2-3|TRBD2|-|TRBV29-1
CSVRIAGGLLYTQYF
TGCAGCGTTCGTATAGCGGGAGGGTTACTATATACGCAGTATTTT
>TRBJ2-7|-|-|TRBV28
CASTLRGAPYEQYF
TGTGCCAGCACCCTCAGGGGGGCTCCCTACGAGCAGTACTTC
>TRBJ2-7|TRBD1|-|TRBV6-1
CASSEGSGGAYEQYF
TGTGCCAGCAGTGAAGGCTCAGGGGGCGCTTACGAGCAGTACTTC
>TRBJ1-1|-|-|TRBV28
CASTTLPGLGMNTEAFF
TGTGCCAGCACCACCCTCCCGGGTTTGGGGATGAACACTGAAGCTTTCTTT
>TRBJ2-1|TRBD2|few|TRBV10-3
CAISESMGLAYEQFF
TGTGCCATCAGTGAGTCCATGGGACTAGCGTATGAGCAGTTCTTC
>TRBJ1-2|-|-|TRBV14
CASSQGGNYGYTF
TGTGCCAGCAGCCAAGGGGGGAACTATGGCTACACCTTC
>TRBJ1-4|-|-|TRBV5-5
CASSPPVGGAGEKLFF
TGTGCCAGCAGTCCACCCGTGGGGGGCGCCGGGGAAAAACTGTTTTTT
>TRBJ1-5|-|few|TRBV6-1
CASTESNQPQHF
TGTGCCAGCACAGAGTCCAATCAGCCCCAGCATTTT
>TRBJ2-2|-|-|TRBV2
CASSVAALGTGELFF
TGTGCCAGCAGTGTGGCGGCCCTGGGCACCGGGGAGCTGTTTTTT
>TRBJ2-1|TRBD2|-|TRBV27
CASRALAGGWGEQFF
TGTGCCAGCAGGGCGCTAGCGGGAGGTTGGGGTGAGCAGTTCTTC
>TRBJ1-1|TRBD1|few|TRBV5-1
CASSSMEGGWDTEAFF
TGCGCCAGCAGCTCGATGGAAGGGGGCTGGGACACTGAAGCTTTCTTT
>TRBJ1-2|TRBD1|-|TRBV4-2
CASSLGDRANYGYTF
TGTGCCAGCAGCCTCGGGGACAGAGCTAACTATGGCTACACCTTC
>TRBJ2-7|TRBD2|-|TRBV18
CASSPTTSGINEQYF
TGTGCCAGCTCTCCCACAACTAGCGGGATAAACGAGCAGTACTTC
>TRBJ2-7|-|once|TRBV11-2
CASTRGSGSYYEQYF
TGTGCCAGCACCCGAGGAAGCGGGTCTTACTACGAGCAGTACTTC
>TRBJ1-2|-|-|TRBV29-1
CSSGGAEWGYTF
TGCAGCTCCGGGGGGGCGGAGTGGGGCTACACCTTC
>TRBJ2-1|-|-|TRBV29-1
CSGIGRGNEQFF
TGCAGCGGTATTGGAAGAGGCAATGAGCAGTTCTTC
>TRBJ1-1|-|-|TRBV28
CASPPDPNPAEAFF
TGTGCCAGCCCCCCCGACCCAAACCCGGCTGAAGCTTTCTTT
>TRBJ1-2|TRBD1|-|TRBV27
CASSRTGNFGYTF
TGTGCCAGCAGTCGGACAGGGAATTTTGGCTACACCTTC
>TRBJ2-2|TRBD1|few|TRBV7-6
CASQWTGTTGELFF
TGTGCCAGCCAGTGGACAGGGACCACCGGGGAGCTGTTTTTT
>TRBJ2-7|-|-|TRBV19
CASSGGRASYEQYF
TGTGCCAGTAGTGGGGGACGAGCCAGCTACGAGCAGTACTTC
>TRBJ2-2|-|few|TRBV7-9
CASSLGTLGTGELFF
TGTGCCAGCAGCTTAGGGACCCTGGGGACCGGGGAGCTGTTCTTT
>TRBJ1-2|-|few|TRBV27
CASSFGGASYGYTF
TGTGCCAGCAGTTTCGGGGGCGCCAGCTATGGCTACACCTTC
>TRBJ2-5|TRBD1|few|TRBV10-3
CAISVTLGRTGEETQYF
TGTGCCATCAGTGTCACCCTCGGACGTACAGGGGAGGAGACCCAGTACTTC
>TRBJ1-5|-|few|TRBV7-9
CASSSLTRAQPQHF
TGTGCCAGCAGCTCCCTTACCCGGGCGCAGCCCCAGCATTTT
>TRBJ1-5|TRBD1|-|TRBV18
CASSRTGGNQPQHF
TGTGCCAGCTCACGTACAGGGGGCAATCAGCCCCAGCATTTT
>TRBJ1-4|TRBD1|-|TRBV5-4
CASSEQGGSSMEKLFF
TGTGCCAGCAGCGAACAGGGGGGATCCTCGATGGAAAAACTGTTTTTT
>TRBJ1-2|TRBD1|few|TRBV13
CASSSGTGVGNYGYTF
TGTGCCAGCAGCTCGGGAACAGGGGTGGGTAACTATGGCTACACCTTC
>TRBJ1-2|-|many|TRBV10-1
CAIALSLRGYGYTF
TGCGCCATAGCACTAAGCCTCAGGGGCTATGGCTACACCTTC
>TRBJ2-1|-|-|TRBV6-1
CASSAGPENEQFF
TGTGCCAGCAGTGCCGGGCCTGAGAATGAGCAGTTCTTC
>TRBJ1-2|TRBD1|once|TRBV5-6
CASSLGPHRGGGLDGYTF
TGTGCCAGCAGCTTGGGTCCCCACAGGGGCGGAGGACTCGATGGCTACACCTTC
>TRBJ2-7|-|-|TRBV19
CASSMAGRPPLYEQYF
TGTGCCAGTAGTATGGCGGGGAGGCCCCCTTTGTACGAGCAGTACTTC